The entry below gives a single T cell receptor beta chain sequence along with its context. The record originates from a study of blood T cells in healthy people across ages. The CDR3 spans 19 residues. Germline loops: CDR1 MNHNS, CDR2 SASEGT. The ends lost 6 bases at V and 2 bases at J; junction bases unmatched: 14. Combining a sample-barcoded 5' primer with a J-beta primer mix, a second PCR ran for roughly 7 to 12 cycles. TCRdb fed the 5' RACE reads into MiXCR, producing one record per CDR3 protein. The data contain about 1,000,000 distinct CDR3 sequences, under 45% of them singletons. A minimum of 5 micrograms of total RNA was extracted per sample.

Sequenced: blood. This chain uses TRBV6-1 with TRBJ2-3, with 13 bases identical to TRBD2. The receptor was isolated from a woman in her sixties in good health. The CDR3 DNA reads as TGTGCCAGCAGACCGGGACTAGCGGGACTAAATTGGGACACAGATACGCAGTATTTT. Translated, it gives CASRPGLAGLNWDTDTQYF.